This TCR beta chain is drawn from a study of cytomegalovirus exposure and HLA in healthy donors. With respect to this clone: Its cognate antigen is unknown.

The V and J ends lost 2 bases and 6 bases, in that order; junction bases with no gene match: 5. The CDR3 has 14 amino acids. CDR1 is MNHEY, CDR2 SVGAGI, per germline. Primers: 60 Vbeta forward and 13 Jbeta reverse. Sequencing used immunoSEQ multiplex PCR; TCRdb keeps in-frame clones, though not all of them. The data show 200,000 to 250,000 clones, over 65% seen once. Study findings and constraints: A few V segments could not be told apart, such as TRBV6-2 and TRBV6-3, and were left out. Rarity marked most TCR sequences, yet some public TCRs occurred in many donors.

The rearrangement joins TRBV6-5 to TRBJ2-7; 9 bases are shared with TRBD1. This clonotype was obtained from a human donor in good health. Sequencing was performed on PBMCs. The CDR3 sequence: CASSYAGQGLEQYF. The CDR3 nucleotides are TGTGCCAGCAGTTACGCAGGACAGGGGCTCGAGCAGTACTTC.